This T cell receptor beta chain was captured in a study of siplizumab effects on memory and regulatory T cells. Sequencing was performed on unstimulated naive, memory, effector memory and TEMRA subsets derived from a few donor pairs. Trimming cost V 2 bases and J 6 bases, with 14 bases left between them. The CDR3 sequence is 14 residues long. Germline V gene sequence: CDR1 SNHLY, CDR2 FYNNEI. Profiled with immunoSEQ multiplex PCR; TCRdb holds only in-frame clones, not every one. The repertoire consists of roughly 68,000 clones, with less than 85% occurring once and the leading ten covering approximately 3.8%.

The sample taken for sequencing was memory CD4+ T cells sorted from blood. V gene TRBV2 combines with J gene TRBJ2-7; no firm D call. The TCR sequence derives from a human donor in good health. The CDR3 here is CASSESIPRSEQYF. CDR3 sequence (DNA): TGTGCCAGCAGTGAATCAATACCAAGGTCCGAGCAGTACTTC.